The T cell receptor (beta chain) described here comes from a study of cytomegalovirus exposure and HLA in healthy donors. Study findings and constraints: Several of the most significant clusters were apparently associated with common viral pathogens in a later analysis. An analysis that came later showed most CMV-associated TCR beta chains appearing HLA-restricted. Analysis was performed later, and it showed HLA-associated TCR beta chains to be more clonally expanded than equally common others.

Concerning this clone itself: Its cognate antigen is unknown.

Germline assignment: CDR1 SGHRS and CDR2 YFSETQ. With 4 bases removed from V and 5 bases from J, the gap between germline ends came to 18 bases. The CDR3 covers 15 residues. Donors consisted of healthy bone marrow donors. Vbeta (60) and Jbeta (13) primers were used in the PCR. Sequencing used immunoSEQ multiplex PCR; TCRdb keeps in-frame clones, though not all of them. This table lists about 53,000 clones. The chain recombines TRBV5-1 with TRBJ2-5; D may be TRBD2 (7 bases). This receptor was identified in a woman between 18 and 29 years old in good health and CMV-seronegative. Material: PBMCs. CDR3 DNA: TGCGCCAGCAGCGTCGAACGGGGGGCATGGGAGACCCAGTACTTC. Translated: CASSVERGAWETQYF.